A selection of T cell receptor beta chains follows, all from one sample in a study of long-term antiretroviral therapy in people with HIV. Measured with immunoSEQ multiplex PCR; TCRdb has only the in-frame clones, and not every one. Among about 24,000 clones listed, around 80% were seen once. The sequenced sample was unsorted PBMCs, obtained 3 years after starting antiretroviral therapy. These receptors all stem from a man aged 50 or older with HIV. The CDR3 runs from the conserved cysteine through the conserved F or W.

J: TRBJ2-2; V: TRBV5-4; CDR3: CASIEGGQGSNTGELFF
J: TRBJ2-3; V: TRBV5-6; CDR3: CASSLGATDTQYF
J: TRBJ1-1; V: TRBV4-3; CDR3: CASSSPGTPRTEAFF
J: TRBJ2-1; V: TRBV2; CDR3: CASSPGSSNEQFF
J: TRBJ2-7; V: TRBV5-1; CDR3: CASSGVGRGASSYEQYF
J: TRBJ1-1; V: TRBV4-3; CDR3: CASSQRWQGFAEAFF
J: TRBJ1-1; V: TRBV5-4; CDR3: CASSLQGGVTEAFF
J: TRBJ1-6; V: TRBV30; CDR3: CASGRDRSPLHF
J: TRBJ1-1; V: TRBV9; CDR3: CASSVGGAPNTEAFF
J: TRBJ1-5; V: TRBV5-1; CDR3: CASSLDGVRQPQHF
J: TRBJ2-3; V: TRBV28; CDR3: CASSLRGPRTQYF
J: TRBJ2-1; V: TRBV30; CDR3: CAWRRAGGRNEQFF
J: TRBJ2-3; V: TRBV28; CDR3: CASRQVTDTQYF
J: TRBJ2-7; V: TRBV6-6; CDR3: CASSRLAGASSYEQYF
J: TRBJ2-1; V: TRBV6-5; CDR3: CASSYSKAPAYNEQFF
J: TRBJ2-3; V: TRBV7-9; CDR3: CASSPGQGSDTQYF
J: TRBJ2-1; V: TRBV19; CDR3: CASSIGAGLDNEQFF
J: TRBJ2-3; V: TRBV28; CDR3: CASSLPGVNTDTQYF
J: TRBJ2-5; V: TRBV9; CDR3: CASSVPAGGEETQYF
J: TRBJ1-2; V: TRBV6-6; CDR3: CASSYSKGGGYTF
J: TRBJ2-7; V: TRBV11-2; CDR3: CASSPGTLGYEQYF
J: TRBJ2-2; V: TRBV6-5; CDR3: CASRLRTAPTGELFF
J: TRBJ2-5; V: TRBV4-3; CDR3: CASSQEPGTGEETQYF
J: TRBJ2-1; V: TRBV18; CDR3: CASSRTGLAGVDEQFF
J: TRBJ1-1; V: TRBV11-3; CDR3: CASSLDWTGDTEAFF
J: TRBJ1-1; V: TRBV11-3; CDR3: CASSLDGRLAFF
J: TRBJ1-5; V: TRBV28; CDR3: CASSQTGTLNQPQHF
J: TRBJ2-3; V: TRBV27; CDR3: CASSLWTGGRIDTQYF
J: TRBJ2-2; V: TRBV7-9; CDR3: CASSRLLAGGPDTGELFF
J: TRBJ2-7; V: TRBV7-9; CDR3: CASSLSIPGYFSYEQYF
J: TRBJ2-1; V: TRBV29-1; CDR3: CRGDRVNEQFF
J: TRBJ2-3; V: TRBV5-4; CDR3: CASSLGDTQYF
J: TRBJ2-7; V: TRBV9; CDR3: CASSVAGHDYEQYF
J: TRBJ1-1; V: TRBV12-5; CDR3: CASADPRNTEAFF
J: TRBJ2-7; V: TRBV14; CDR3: CASSHLAVGDEQYF
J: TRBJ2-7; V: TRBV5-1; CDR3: CASSFGQTYEQYF
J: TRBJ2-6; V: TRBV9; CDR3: CASSVASGPGANVLTF
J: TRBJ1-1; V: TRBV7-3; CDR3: CASSLMAVGDTEAFF
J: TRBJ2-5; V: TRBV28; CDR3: CASCTGLAGAETQYF
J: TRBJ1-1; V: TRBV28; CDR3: CASTRVVNTEAFF
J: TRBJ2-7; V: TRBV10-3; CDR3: CAIKSGSSYEQYF
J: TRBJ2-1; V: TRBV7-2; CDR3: CASSFRRTSGNEQFF
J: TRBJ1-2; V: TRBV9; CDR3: CASSVESEPPYGYTF
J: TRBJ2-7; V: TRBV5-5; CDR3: CASSLAGRTYEQYF
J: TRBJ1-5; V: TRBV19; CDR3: CATSSPEGHYSNQPQHF
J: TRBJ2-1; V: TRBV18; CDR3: CASSPSRVDEQFF
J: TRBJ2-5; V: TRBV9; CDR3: CASSVARTGGEEETQYF
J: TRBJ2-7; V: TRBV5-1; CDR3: CASSTGQGMGYEQYF
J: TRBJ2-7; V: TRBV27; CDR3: CASSSRSGVNYEQYF
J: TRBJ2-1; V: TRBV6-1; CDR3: CASSEVGQGIAEQFF
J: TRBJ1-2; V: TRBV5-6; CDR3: CASSLAGRGYTF
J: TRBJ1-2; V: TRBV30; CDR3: CAWSVLGSSYGYTF
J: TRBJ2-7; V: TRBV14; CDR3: CASSHLAVPYEQYF
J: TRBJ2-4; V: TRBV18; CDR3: CASSPPGGISQKNIQYF
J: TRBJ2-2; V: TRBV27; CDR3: CASSLWENTGELFF
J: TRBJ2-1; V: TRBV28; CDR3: CASSRSGLAAYNEQFF
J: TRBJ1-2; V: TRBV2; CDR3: CASSLDTYGYTF
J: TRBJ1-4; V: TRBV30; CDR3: CAWSAPGGWEKLFF